The 15 T cell receptor beta chains below all came from one sample that was sequenced in a study of T cells in Graves' hyperthyroidism and ophthalmopathy. TCR beta CDR3 sequences were amplified from RNA transcripts. TCR CDR3 regions were first amplified by RT-PCR with HTBI primers. TCRdb reprocessed the multiplex PCR reads via MiXCR and lists one record per CDR3 protein. The table has around 200,000 distinct CDR3 sequences, over 15% seen once. Sequencing input: blood. The receptor source for this set is a woman in her fifties or sixties with Graves' hyperthyroidism.

This clonotype was seen repeatedly, ten times or more. V is TRBV29-1 and J is TRBJ1-2; possibly TRBD1 for D (6 bases). Looked up from germline, CDR1 is SQVTM and CDR2 is ANQGSEA. The CDR3 extends over 14 amino acids. V was shortened by 0 bases and J by 7 bases, with 15 bases between the two germline ends. CDR3 DNA sequence: TGCAGCGTTGAAGACGAACTACAGGGTTCTGGCTACACCTTC. Its protein product is CSVEDELQGSGYTF.

The table lists this clonotype with many counts. V and J are TRBV5-1 and TRBJ2-2; 9 bases line up with TRBD2. Germline CDR1 is SGHRS and CDR2 is YFSETQ. This CDR3 contains 15 residues. The V gene end was trimmed by 3 bases and the J gene end by 5 bases; junction bases not matched to a gene: 5. The CDR3 DNA sequence: TGCGCCAGCAGCTATTTAGCGGGGGCTACCGGGGAGCTGTTTTTT. It translates to CASSYLAGATGELFF.

This clonotype has a handful of counts. The chain links TRBV5-1 to TRBJ2-7; the D gene is possibly TRBD1 (6 bases). The germline V gene has CDR1 SGHRS and CDR2 YFSETQ. This CDR3 contains 13 residues. The ends were cut back, 2 bases at V and 4 bases at J, with 10 bases in the middle. CDR3 loop: CASSLGGDYEQYF. The CDR3 nucleotides read TGCGCCAGCAGCTTAGGGGGAGATTACGAGCAGTACTTC.

This clonotype was seen at least ten times. The chain employs TRBV6-2 or TRBV6-3 and TRBJ2-1; 10 positions agree with TRBD2. CDR1 and CDR2 from the germline V gene are MNHEY and SVGEGT. This CDR3 spans 16 amino acids. The V and J ends lost 1 base and 6 bases, in that order; junction bases with no gene match: 6. The CDR3 DNA reads as TGTGCCAGCAGTTACTATGTAGCGGGGGGCGGCAATGAGCAGTTCTTC. Its translation is CASSYYVAGGGNEQFF.

This clonotype was seen repeatedly, ten times or more. The rearrangement links TRBV6-1 to TRBJ1-5; 7 nucleotides align to TRBD1. The germline CDR1 and CDR2 sequences are MNHNS and SASEGT. Germline trimming cut 5 bases from V and 5 bases from J; bases unmatched to any gene: 3. The CDR3 is 13 amino acids. The CDR3 spells CASSRDRDQPQHF. The DNA of the CDR3 is TGTGCCAGCAGTCGGGACAGAGATCAGCCCCAGCATTTT.

Of note for this clonotype: Since a much larger clone is just one base distant, this may be a read error. The genes are TRBV5-1 and TRBJ1-1; D not resolved. This CDR3 region has 11 residues. V lost 10 bases, J lost 8 bases, and 15 bases lay in between. Germline V gene lookup returns CDR1 SGHRS and CDR2 YFSETQ. DNA for the CDR3: TGCGCCGGCACCTCAGCGGGGGAAGCTTTCTTT. It yields the protein CAGTSAGEAFF.

This clonotype appeared many times. This chain connects TRBV2 to TRBJ1-5, with 8 bases that match TRBD1. V dropped 4 bases and J dropped 9; count of bases not matched to a gene: 11. Germline assignment: CDR1 SNHLY and CDR2 FYNNEI. The CDR3 consists of 15 residues. This CDR3 is CASSVLGQGGRPQHF. In nucleotides, the CDR3 is TGTGCCAGCAGTGTGTTAGGACAGGGAGGAAGGCCCCAGCATTTT. The full variable domain, its missing parts supplied by reference TRBV2 and TRBJ1-5, is EPEVTQTPSHQVTQMGQEVILRCVPISNHLYFYWYRQILGQKVEFLVSFYNNEISEKSEIFDDQFSVERPDGSNFTLKIRSTKLEDSAMYFCASSVLGQGGRPQHFGDGTRLSIL.

This chain joins TRBV25-1 and TRBJ1-6; D might be TRBD1 (5 bases). The length of the CDR3 is 15 residues. Per germline, CDR1 MGHDK and CDR2 SYGVNS. V was pared by 2 bases and J by 9 bases, with 14 bases between. CDR3 bases: TGTGCCAGCAGTGAACGGGGCCGAGGCCGTTCACCCCTCCACTTT. It yields the protein CASSERGRGRSPLHF.

This clonotype came up many times. The chain uses TRBV2 and TRBJ1-2, with TRBD1 matching 7 bases. The CDR3 sequence is 13 residues long. The germline V gene has CDR1 SNHLY and CDR2 FYNNEI. V trimming: 5 bases; J trimming: 3 bases; junction bases outside the gene matches: 3. In DNA form, the CDR3 reads TGTGCCAGCAGTTCAGGGGGGGACTATGGCTACACCTTC. Amino acid sequence: CASSSGGDYGYTF.

This clonotype came up many times. This chain links TRBV5-8 with TRBJ2-6; no firm D call. Between the trimmed V and J ends, which lost 2 bases and 0 bases, there was a span of 12 bases. The CDR3 has 17 residues. The germline V gene encodes CDR1 SGHTS and CDR2 YDEGEE. In DNA form, the CDR3 reads TGTGCCAGCAGCTTAAGGGCACCTACCTCTGGGGCCAACGTCCTGACTTTC. This encodes CASSLRAPTSGANVLTF.

This clonotype was counted ten times or more. The chain combines TRBV7-9 with TRBJ1-1; D is unresolved. This CDR3 has 13 residues. Germline CDR1 SEHNR, CDR2 FQNEAQ (reference sequence). The germline V and J ends were trimmed by 5 bases and 3 bases, with 10 bases remaining between them. The DNA of the CDR3 is TGTGCCAGCAGCCATAGCGGGGACACTGAAGCTTTCTTT. This translates into CASSHSGDTEAFF. The variable domain in full, with the rest retrieved from reference TRBV7-9 and TRBJ1-1, is DTGVSQNPRHKITKRGQNVTFRCDPISEHNRLYWYRQTLGQGPEFLTYFQNEAQLEKSRLLSDRFSAERPKGSFSTLEIQRTEQGDSAMYLCASSHSGDTEAFFGQGTRLTVV.

This clonotype was observed many times. The genes are TRBV6-2 or TRBV6-3 and TRBJ2-5, with D hard to call. The CDR3 length is 17 residues. CDR1 is MNHEY and CDR2 is SVGEGT in the germline V gene. Trimming cost V 0 bases and J 1 base, with 15 bases left between them. The CDR3 protein is CASSYSSVLRSQETQYF. CDR3 nucleotide sequence: TGTGCCAGCAGTTACTCGAGTGTTCTTCGGTCCCAAGAGACCCAGTACTTC.

J is TRBJ1-2 and V is TRBV28; perhaps TRBD1 as D (6 bases). The CDR3 sequence is 17 residues long. Germline V gene lookup returns CDR1 MDHEN and CDR2 SYDVKM. Deletions cut 4 bases from V and 3 bases from J, with 21 bases between. CDR3 amino acids: CASSYGGAGFLDYGYTF. For the CDR3, the DNA is TGTGCCAGCAGTTATGGGGGCGCGGGATTTCTCGACTATGGCTACACCTTC.

In its sample, this clonotype was seen many times. The rearrangement uses TRBV2 and TRBJ2-7; 9 bases map to TRBD1. CDR1 and CDR2 (germline): SNHLY, FYNNEI. Trimming took 7 bases from V and 5 from J; bases not matched to a gene: 9. CDR3 length: 14 amino acids. The CDR3 sequence is CASNRQGGLDEQYF. CDR3 nucleotides: TGTGCCAGCAATAGACAGGGGGGTTTGGACGAGCAGTACTTC.

This clonotype was detected ten times or more. This chain connects TRBV12-3 or TRBV12-4 to TRBJ1-4; TRBD1 agrees at 8 bases. The CDR3 loop spans 17 amino acids. Trimming at V came to 1 base and at J to 5 bases, leaving 9 bases not matched to a gene. CDR3 amino acids: CASSLEGSDRENEKLFF. CDR3 in DNA: TGTGCCAGCAGTTTAGAAGGGTCGGACAGGGAAAATGAAAAACTGTTTTTT.